This T cell receptor beta chain was retrieved from a study of blood T cell repertoires in COVID-19. Looking at the study overall: The United States, Italy and Spain provided the acute and convalescent COVID-19 samples. T cells, B-cell-depleted T cells, or PBMCs provided the cDNA or gDNA that served as material.

As handled by the study authors: Reference gene primer amplification yielded estimated nucleated cell counts. Assay: immunoSEQ multiplex PCR; the TCRdb copy retains only in-frame clones and omits some. V, J and clone size are those of that table, while D and trimming were read from the DNA. This sample carries tens of thousands of clones, about nine tenths of them seen once, and the ten largest clones take around 14%. This CDR3 comprises 15 residues. Germline V gene sequence: CDR1 MNHNS, CDR2 SASEGT. V was pared by 1 base and J by 6 bases, with 15 bases between. The sequence was obtained from a male donor with acute or convalescent COVID-19. Sequencing used peripheral blood. This sequence joins TRBV6-1 and TRBJ1-1; D possibly corresponds to TRBD1 (5 bases). CDR3 nucleotide sequence: TGTGCCAGCAGTGAAGGCGGGGGGGGTAACGCTGAAGCTTTCTTT. It is translated as CASSEGGGGNAEAFF.